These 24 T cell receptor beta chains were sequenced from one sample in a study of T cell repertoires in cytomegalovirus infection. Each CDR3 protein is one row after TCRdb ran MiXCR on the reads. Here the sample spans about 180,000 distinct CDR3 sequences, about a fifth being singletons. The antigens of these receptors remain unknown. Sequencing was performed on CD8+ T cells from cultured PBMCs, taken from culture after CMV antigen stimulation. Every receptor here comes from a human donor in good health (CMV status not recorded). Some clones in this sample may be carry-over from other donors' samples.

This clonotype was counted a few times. The CDR3: CASSPTSGVYEQYF. The CDR3 DNA follows: TGTGCCAGCAGTCCGACTAGCGGGGTTTACGAGCAGTACTTC. This chain joins TRBV7-6 and TRBJ2-7, with 11 bases matching TRBD2. The trim removed 6 bases at V and 4 bases at J, leaving 5 bases unmatched. CDR3 length: 14 residues. Per germline, CDR1 SGHVS and CDR2 FNYEAQ.

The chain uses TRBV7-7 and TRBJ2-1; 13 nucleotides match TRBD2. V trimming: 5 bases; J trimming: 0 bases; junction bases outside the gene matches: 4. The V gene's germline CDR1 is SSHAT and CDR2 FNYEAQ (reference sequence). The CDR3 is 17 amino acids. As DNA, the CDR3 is TGTGCCAGCAGCCAGGGACTAGCGGGGTCCTCCTACAATGAGCAGTTCTTC. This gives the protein CASSQGLAGSSYNEQFF.

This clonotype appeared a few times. CDR3 in DNA: TGTGCCAGCAGCTTAGACTTAGTAGGAACTGAAGCTTTCTTT. Amino acid sequence: CASSLDLVGTEAFF. The rearrangement links TRBV11-2 to TRBJ1-1; D uncertain. V was trimmed by 0 bases and J by 5 bases, leaving 10 bases between them. The CDR3 runs 14 residues. CDR1 is SGHAT and CDR2 is FQNNGV in the germline V gene.

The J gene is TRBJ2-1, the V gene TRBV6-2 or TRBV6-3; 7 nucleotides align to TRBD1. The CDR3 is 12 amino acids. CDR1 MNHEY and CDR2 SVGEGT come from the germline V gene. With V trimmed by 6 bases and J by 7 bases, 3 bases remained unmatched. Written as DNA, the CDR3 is TGTGCCAGCAGCAGGGGGTCAAATGAGCAGTTCTTC. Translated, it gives CASSRGSNEQFF.

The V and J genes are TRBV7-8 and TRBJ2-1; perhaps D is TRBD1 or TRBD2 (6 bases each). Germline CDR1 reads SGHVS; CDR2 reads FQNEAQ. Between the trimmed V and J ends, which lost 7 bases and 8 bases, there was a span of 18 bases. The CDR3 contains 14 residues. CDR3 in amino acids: CASTLFRGADEQFF. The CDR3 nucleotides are TGTGCCAGCACCCTCTTTAGGGGGGCGGATGAGCAGTTCTTC.

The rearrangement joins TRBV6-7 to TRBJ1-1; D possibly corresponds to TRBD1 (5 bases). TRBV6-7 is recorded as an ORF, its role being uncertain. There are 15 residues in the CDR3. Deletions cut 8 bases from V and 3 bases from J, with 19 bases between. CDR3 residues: CASPRRVDSDTEAFF. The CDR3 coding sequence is TGTGCCAGCCCTCGCAGGGTGGATAGCGACACTGAAGCTTTCTTT.

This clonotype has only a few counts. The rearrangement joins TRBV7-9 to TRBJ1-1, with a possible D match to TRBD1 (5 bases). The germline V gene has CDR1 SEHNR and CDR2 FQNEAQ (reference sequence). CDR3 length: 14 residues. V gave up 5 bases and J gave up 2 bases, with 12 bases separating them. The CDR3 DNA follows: TGTGCCAGCAGCGCACAGGCGCTAAACACTGAAGCTTTCTTT. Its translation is CASSAQALNTEAFF.

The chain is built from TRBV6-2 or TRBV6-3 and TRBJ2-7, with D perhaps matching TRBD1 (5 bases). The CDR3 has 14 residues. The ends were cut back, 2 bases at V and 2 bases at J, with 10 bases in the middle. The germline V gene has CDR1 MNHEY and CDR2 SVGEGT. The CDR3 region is CASSYDRQTYEQYF. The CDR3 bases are TGTGCCAGCAGTTACGACAGACAAACCTACGAGCAGTACTTC.

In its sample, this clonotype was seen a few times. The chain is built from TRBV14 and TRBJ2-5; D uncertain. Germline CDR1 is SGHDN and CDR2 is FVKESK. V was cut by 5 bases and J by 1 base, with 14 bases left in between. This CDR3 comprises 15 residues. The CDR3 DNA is TGTGCCAGCAGCGATATCCTCGGAAGCCAAGAGACCCAGTACTTC. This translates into CASSDILGSQETQYF.

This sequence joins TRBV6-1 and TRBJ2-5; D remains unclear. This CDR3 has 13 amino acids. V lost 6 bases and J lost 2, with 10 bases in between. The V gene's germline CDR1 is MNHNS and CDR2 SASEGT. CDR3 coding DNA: TGTGCCAGCAGGGTGCTCATACAAGAGACCCAGTACTTC. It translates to CASRVLIQETQYF.

The CDR3, as DNA: TGTGCCAGCAGTTTCCCCGGGAGTGGGTACAATGAGCAGTTCTTC. It is translated as CASSFPGSGYNEQFF. The chain uses TRBV12-3 or TRBV12-4 and TRBJ2-1, with D perhaps matching TRBD2 (6 bases). The V end lost 3 bases, the J end lost 4 bases, and 13 bases lay between the germline ends. The CDR3 contains 15 residues.

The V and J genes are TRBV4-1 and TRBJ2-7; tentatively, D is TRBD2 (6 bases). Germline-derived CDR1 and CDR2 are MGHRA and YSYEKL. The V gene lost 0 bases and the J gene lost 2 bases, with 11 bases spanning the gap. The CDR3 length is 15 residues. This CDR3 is CASSQDLAVAYEQYF. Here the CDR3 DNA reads TGCGCCAGCAGCCAAGATTTAGCGGTAGCCTACGAGCAGTACTTC.

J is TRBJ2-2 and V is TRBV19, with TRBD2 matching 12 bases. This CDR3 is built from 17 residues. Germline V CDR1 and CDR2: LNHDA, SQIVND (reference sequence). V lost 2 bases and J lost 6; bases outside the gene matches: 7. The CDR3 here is CASSIIELAGGPGELFF. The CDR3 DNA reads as TGTGCCAGTAGTATAATCGAGCTAGCGGGGGGGCCCGGGGAGCTGTTTTTT.

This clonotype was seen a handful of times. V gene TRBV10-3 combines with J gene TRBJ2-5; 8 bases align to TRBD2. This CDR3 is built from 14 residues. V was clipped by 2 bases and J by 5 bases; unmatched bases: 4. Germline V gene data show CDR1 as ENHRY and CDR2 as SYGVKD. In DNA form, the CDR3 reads TGTGCCATCAGTGAGGGCGGGGGGCCGGAGACCCAGTACTTC. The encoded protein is CAISEGGGPETQYF.

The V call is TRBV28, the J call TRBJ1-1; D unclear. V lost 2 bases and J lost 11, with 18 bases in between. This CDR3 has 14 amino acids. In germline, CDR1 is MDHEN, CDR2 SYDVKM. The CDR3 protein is CASSLAPVGVEAFF. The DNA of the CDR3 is TGTGCCAGCAGTTTAGCCCCCGTCGGGGTTGAGGCTTTCTTT.

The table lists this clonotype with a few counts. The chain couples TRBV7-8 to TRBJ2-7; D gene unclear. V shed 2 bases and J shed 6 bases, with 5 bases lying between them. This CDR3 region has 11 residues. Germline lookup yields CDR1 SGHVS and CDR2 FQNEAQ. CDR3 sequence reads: CASSLLREQYF. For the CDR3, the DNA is TGTGCCAGCAGCTTACTCCGCGAGCAGTACTTC.

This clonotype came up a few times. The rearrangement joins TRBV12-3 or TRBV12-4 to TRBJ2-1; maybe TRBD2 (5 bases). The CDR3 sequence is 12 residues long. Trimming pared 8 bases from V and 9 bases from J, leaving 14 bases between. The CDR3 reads CASEFVRGEQFF. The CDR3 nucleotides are TGTGCCAGCGAATTCGTTCGGGGTGAGCAGTTCTTC.

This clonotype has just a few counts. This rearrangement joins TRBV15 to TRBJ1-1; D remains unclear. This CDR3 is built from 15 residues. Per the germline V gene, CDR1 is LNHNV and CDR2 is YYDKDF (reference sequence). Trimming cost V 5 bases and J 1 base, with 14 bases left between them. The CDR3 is CATSGRGSGNTEAFF. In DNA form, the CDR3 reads TGTGCCACCAGCGGTAGAGGGAGTGGGAACACTGAAGCTTTCTTT.

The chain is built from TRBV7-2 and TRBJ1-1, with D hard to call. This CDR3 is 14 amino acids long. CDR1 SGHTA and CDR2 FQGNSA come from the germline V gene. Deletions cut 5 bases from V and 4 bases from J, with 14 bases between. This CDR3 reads CASSPRMVATEAFF. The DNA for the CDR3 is TGTGCCAGCAGCCCCCGGATGGTCGCCACTGAAGCTTTCTTT. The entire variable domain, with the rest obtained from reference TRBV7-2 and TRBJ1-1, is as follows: GAGVSQSPSNKVTEKGKDVELRCDPISGHTALYWYRQSLGQGLEFLIYFQGNSAPDKSGLPSDRFSAERTGGSVSTLTIQRTQQEDSAVYLCASSPRMVATEAFFGQGTRLTVV.

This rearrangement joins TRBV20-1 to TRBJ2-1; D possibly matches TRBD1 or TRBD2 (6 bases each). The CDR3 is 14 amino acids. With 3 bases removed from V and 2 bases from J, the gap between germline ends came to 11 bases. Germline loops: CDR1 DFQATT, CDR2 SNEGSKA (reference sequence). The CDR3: CSASEGGAYNEQFF. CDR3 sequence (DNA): TGCAGTGCTAGTGAGGGGGGCGCCTACAATGAGCAGTTCTTC.

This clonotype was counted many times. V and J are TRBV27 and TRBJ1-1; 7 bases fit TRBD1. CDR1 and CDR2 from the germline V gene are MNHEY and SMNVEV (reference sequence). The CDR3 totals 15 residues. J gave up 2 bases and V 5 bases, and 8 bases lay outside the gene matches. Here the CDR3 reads CASSPTWDRNTEAFF. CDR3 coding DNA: TGTGCCAGCAGTCCCACCTGGGACAGAAACACTGAAGCTTTCTTT.

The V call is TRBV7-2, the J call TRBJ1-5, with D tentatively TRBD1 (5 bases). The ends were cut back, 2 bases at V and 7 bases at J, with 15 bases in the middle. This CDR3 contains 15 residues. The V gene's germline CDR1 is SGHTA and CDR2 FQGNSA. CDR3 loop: CASSLFEGIGQPQHF. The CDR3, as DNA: TGTGCCAGCAGCTTATTTGAGGGGATTGGGCAGCCCCAGCATTTT.

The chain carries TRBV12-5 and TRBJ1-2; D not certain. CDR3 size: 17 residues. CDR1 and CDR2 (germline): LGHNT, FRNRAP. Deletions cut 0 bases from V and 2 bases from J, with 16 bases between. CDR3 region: CASGLVHGKGRNYGYTF. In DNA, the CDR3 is TGTGCTAGTGGTTTGGTACATGGGAAAGGCCGAAACTATGGCTACACCTTC. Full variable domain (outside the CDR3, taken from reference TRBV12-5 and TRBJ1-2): DARVTQTPRHKVTEMGQEVTMRCQPILGHNTVFWYRQTMMQGLELLAYFRNRAPLDDSGMPKDRFSAEMPDATLATLKIQPSEPRDSAVYFCASGLVHGKGRNYGYTFGSGTRLTVV.

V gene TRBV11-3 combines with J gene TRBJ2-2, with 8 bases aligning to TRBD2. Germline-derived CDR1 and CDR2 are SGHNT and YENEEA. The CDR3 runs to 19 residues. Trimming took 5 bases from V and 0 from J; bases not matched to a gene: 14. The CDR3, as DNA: TGTGCCAGCAGCCAACACTTGGGGGGTAGCGGGGCGAACACCGGGGAGCTGTTTTTT. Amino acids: CASSQHLGGSGANTGELFF.